The 13 T cell receptor beta chains below were found in one sample sequenced in a study of metastatic and nonmetastatic thyroid tumors. Each patient went into thyroid surgery without having received any treatment. TCRdb recomputed clones from the PCR reads via MiXCR. The sample holds around 28,000 clones, around 15% seen once. Sequencing used blood. The receptors derive from a female donor with papillary thyroid cancer or a benign thyroid nodule (not recorded which). Some clones in this sample may be carry-over from other donors' samples.

This clone is deemed medium-sized. In DNA, the CDR3 is TGTGCCAGCAGCTTGGCGAGGGGAGCTAACTATGGCTACACCTTC. It yields the protein CASSLARGANYGYTF. The chain carries TRBV5-5 and TRBJ1-2, with D possibly being TRBD1 (5 bases). CDR1 and CDR2 from the germline V gene are SGHKS and YYEKEE (reference sequence). Trimming removed 0 bases at V and 0 bases at J, with 9 bases between. The CDR3 covers 15 residues.

This sequence joins TRBV28 and TRBJ1-2, with 7 positions matching TRBD1. The junction had 13 bases not matched to a gene; V was cut back by 6 bases and J by 6 bases. The CDR3 has 15 residues. CDR1 and CDR2 (germline): MDHEN, SYDVKM. CDR3 in DNA: TGTGCCAGCAGCATAACAGGGGCCACAAAGGATGGCTACACCTTC. It specifies CASSITGATKDGYTF.

This clone was counted many times. This rearrangement joins TRBV2 to TRBJ2-1; 10 bases align to TRBD1. Losses at the gene ends were 4 bases for V and 5 bases for J; bases not matched to a gene: 5. Germline V lookup: CDR1 SNHLY, CDR2 FYNNEI. This CDR3 region has 15 residues. CDR3 loop: CASSGRDRGHNEQFF. The CDR3 nucleotides are TGTGCCAGCAGTGGAAGGGACAGGGGCCACAATGAGCAGTTCTTC.

Relative to its sample, this clone is medium-sized. This rearrangement joins TRBV6-1 to TRBJ1-1; 8 bases agree with TRBD1. CDR3 length: 14 residues. Germline lookup yields CDR1 MNHNS and CDR2 SASEGT. V was pared by 5 bases and J by 6 bases, with 8 bases of the junction left unmatched. CDR3 in amino acids: CASSLPGQEPEAFF. The CDR3 DNA reads TGTGCCAGCAGTCTCCCGGGACAGGAGCCTGAAGCTTTCTTT.

This clone has ten or more counts. The rearrangement joins TRBV19 to TRBJ2-5; D may correspond to TRBD1 or TRBD2 (5 bases each). V dropped 4 bases and J dropped 3 bases, with 9 bases sitting between them. In germline, CDR1 is LNHDA, CDR2 SQIVND (reference sequence). This CDR3 has 13 amino acids. The CDR3 here is CASSTGTKETQYF. Written as DNA, the CDR3 is TGTGCCAGTAGTACGGGGACCAAAGAGACCCAGTACTTC. Using reference TRBV19 and TRBJ2-5 for the parts outside the CDR3, the full variable domain is DGGITQSPKYLFRKEGQNVTLSCEQNLNHDAMYWYRQDPGQGLRLIYYSQIVNDFQKGDIAEGYSVSREKKESFPLTVTSAQKNPTAFYLCASSTGTKETQYFGPGTRLLVL.

This clone was observed many times. CDR3 protein: CASSTGQGHGYTF. The CDR3 bases are TGTGCCAGTAGTACCGGACAGGGTCATGGCTACACCTTC. J is TRBJ1-2 and V is TRBV19, with 8 positions matching TRBD1. The ends lost 4 bases at V and 6 bases at J; junction bases unmatched: 4. CDR1 and CDR2 from the germline V gene are LNHDA and SQIVND (reference sequence). This CDR3 is 13 amino acids long. Filled out from reference TRBV19 and TRBJ1-2, the complete variable domain reads DGGITQSPKYLFRKEGQNVTLSCEQNLNHDAMYWYRQDPGQGLRLIYYSQIVNDFQKGDIAEGYSVSREKKESFPLTVTSAQKNPTAFYLCASSTGQGHGYTFGSGTRLTVV.

This clone was seen at least ten times. The chain combines TRBV28 with TRBJ1-1; TRBD1 might be the D (6 bases). The ends were cut back, 5 bases at V and 10 bases at J, with 14 bases in the middle. Per germline, CDR1 MDHEN and CDR2 SYDVKM. CDR3 length equals 12 residues. CDR3 DNA: TGTGCCAGCAGTCCCGTCACAGGGTTAGCTTTCTTT. Translation: CASSPVTGLAFF.

The chain employs TRBV30 and TRBJ2-3; 14 bases are a match to TRBD2. The trim removed 0 bases at V and 3 bases at J, leaving 5 bases unmatched. Germline CDR1 and CDR2: GTSNPN and SVGIG (reference sequence). The CDR3 is made up of 17 amino acids. The CDR3 sequence is CAWSVPGLAGVTDTQYF. DNA for the CDR3: TGTGCCTGGAGTGTACCGGGACTAGCGGGAGTAACAGATACGCAGTATTTT.

This clone was found many times. The chain uses TRBV7-6 and TRBJ2-2; D not certain. This CDR3 has 16 amino acids. The V end was cut by 2 bases, the J end by 1 base, with 11 bases between. Germline V gene lookup returns CDR1 SGHVS and CDR2 FNYEAQ. CDR3 region: CASSLLRTENTGELFF. CDR3 nucleotides: TGTGCCAGCAGCTTACTGCGGACGGAGAACACCGGGGAGCTGTTTTTT.

This clone showed up just a few times. V usage is TRBV27 and J usage is TRBJ1-2; possibly TRBD1 for D (5 bases). Germline lookup yields CDR1 MNHEY and CDR2 SMNVEV (reference sequence). Trimming took off 4 bases at V and 4 bases at J, with 10 bases between the two ends. The length of the CDR3 is 13 residues. This chain's CDR3 is CASSSPGGYGYTF. The CDR3 region has the DNA TGTGCCAGCAGTTCCCCTGGGGGCTATGGCTACACCTTC.

This clone is judged medium-sized. This chain links TRBV12-3 or TRBV12-4 with TRBJ1-2; D is undetermined. V was cut by 7 bases and J by 10 bases, with 16 bases left in between. This CDR3 region has 12 residues. The CDR3 protein is CASKRGPTDYTF. CDR3 sequence (DNA): TGTGCCAGCAAACGAGGGCCGACCGACTACACCTTC.

By sample fraction, this clone is medium-sized. The chain employs TRBV6-1 and TRBJ1-1; perhaps TRBD1 as D (5 bases). From germline, CDR1 is MNHNS and CDR2 SASEGT. V gave up 5 bases and J gave up 4 bases, with 17 bases separating them. This CDR3 is built from 15 residues. As DNA, the CDR3 is TGTGCCAGCAGTTTGACGGGGCGGTGGCTCACTGAAGCTTTCTTT. Translated, it gives CASSLTGRWLTEAFF.

This clone was observed once. The CDR3 sequence: CASSVYRGGYNEQYF. The CDR3, as DNA: TGTGCCAGCAGCGTATACCGGGGGGGCTACAATGAGCAGTACTTC. J is TRBJ2-7 and V is TRBV9; 8 positions agree with TRBD2. The ends lost 1 base at V and 7 bases at J; junction bases unmatched: 10. This CDR3 spans 15 amino acids. Germline V gene data show CDR1 as SGDLS and CDR2 as YYNGEE.